The 30 T cell receptor beta chains given below trace back to one sample, sequenced in a study of blood T cell repertoires in COVID-19. Repertoires were generated with immunoSEQ multiplex PCR, while TCRdb's copy carries only in-frame clones and drops some. The sample gives approximately 25,000 clones, roughly 91% of which show up once; approximately 7.5% is in the top ten. Sequenced: peripheral blood. These receptors came from a man aged 50-60 years with active COVID-19.

The chain recombines TRBV24-1 with TRBJ2-1, with a tentative D call TRBD2 (6 bases). The length of the CDR3 is 14 residues. Germline loops: CDR1 KGHDR, CDR2 SFDVKD. V was shortened by 1 base and J by 4 bases, with 7 bases between the two germline ends. The CDR3 nucleotides read TGTGCCACCAGTGATTTAGCGGGTTACAATGAGCAGTTCTTC. This gives the protein CATSDLAGYNEQFF.

The table lists this clone with a count of one. The V call is TRBV5-1, the J call TRBJ1-1; 8 bases agree with TRBD1. There are 14 residues in the CDR3. Unmatched junction bases numbered 8, after V lost 3 bases and J lost 7 bases. Germline CDR1 and CDR2: SGHRS and YFSETQ. The CDR3 reads CASSSLDRGDEAFF. The DNA of the CDR3 is TGCGCCAGCAGCTCCCTCGACAGGGGTGATGAAGCTTTCTTT.

This chain links TRBV6-2 or TRBV6-3 with TRBJ2-7; a possible D gene is TRBD2 (6 bases). This CDR3 contains 16 residues. Trimming pared 6 bases from V and 1 base from J, leaving 19 bases between. Germline V gene lookup returns CDR1 MNHEY and CDR2 SVGEGT. CDR3 protein: CASSPDGRTTSYEQYF. The CDR3 DNA reads as TGTGCCAGCAGCCCCGACGGCAGGACTACTTCCTACGAGCAGTACTTC.

V is TRBV9 and J is TRBJ2-4; D possibly corresponds to TRBD1 (5 bases). The CDR3 extends over 15 amino acids. CDR1 and CDR2 from the germline V gene are SGDLS and YYNGEE. With 3 bases removed from V and 0 bases from J, the gap between germline ends came to 10 bases. The CDR3 sequence is CASSATELAKNIQYF. CDR3 coding DNA: TGTGCCAGCAGCGCGACAGAGCTAGCCAAAAACATTCAGTACTTC.

The chain joins TRBV28 to TRBJ1-2, with 10 bases lining up with TRBD1. CDR1 MDHEN and CDR2 SYDVKM come from the germline V gene. V gave up 5 bases and J gave up 2 bases; unmatched junction bases: 5. The CDR3 has 15 amino acids. The CDR3 sequence is CASSPGTGANYGYTF. Here the CDR3 DNA reads TGTGCCAGCAGTCCCGGGACAGGGGCCAACTATGGCTACACCTTC.

This chain joins TRBV3-1 (or the pseudogene TRBV3-2) and TRBJ2-2; 8 bases agree with TRBD2. The junction had 15 bases not matched to a gene; V was cut back by 0 bases and J by 0 bases. The germline V gene encodes CDR1 LGHDT and CDR2 YNNKEL (reference sequence). The CDR3 consists of 21 residues. CDR3 nucleotide sequence: TGTGCCAGCAGCCAAGATGCCTACTTTAGACCGGGACTAGCGAACACCGGGGAGCTGTTTTTT. This codes for CASSQDAYFRPGLANTGELFF.

This clone has a handful of counts. This chain connects TRBV6-2 or TRBV6-3 to TRBJ1-2; weak D call: TRBD1 (5 bases). The CDR3 runs to 14 residues. With 2 bases removed from V and 4 bases from J, the gap between germline ends came to 11 bases. From germline, CDR1 is MNHEY and CDR2 SVGEGT. CDR3 nucleotides: TGTGCCAGCAGTTACCTGACAGCCCTCTATGGCTACACCTTC. It encodes CASSYLTALYGYTF.

The gene calls are TRBV4-1 and TRBJ1-2; 12 nucleotides align to TRBD1. The V segment lost 5 bases and the J segment 4 bases; nucleotides outside the gene matches: 5. CDR3 size: 15 residues. Germline V gene lookup returns CDR1 MGHRA and CDR2 YSYEKL. CDR3 sequence reads: CASSAGTGGSYGYTF. CDR3 nucleotides: TGCGCCAGCAGCGCAGGGACAGGGGGCAGCTATGGCTACACCTTC.

This clone qualifies as medium-sized (0.01 to 0.1%). This chain connects TRBV3-1 (or the pseudogene TRBV3-2) to TRBJ1-3, with D possibly matching TRBD1 (6 bases). The CDR3 length is 16 residues. Per the germline V gene, CDR1 is LGHDT and CDR2 is YNNKEL (reference sequence). Trimming shortened V by 4 bases and J by 3 bases, and 16 bases separated the two germline ends. Written as DNA, the CDR3 is TGTGCCAGCAGCCCCGACCCAGGGGTAGGTGGAAACACCATATATTTT. As protein: CASSPDPGVGGNTIYF.

V and J are TRBV7-2 and TRBJ1-5; D gene unclear. The CDR3 consists of 16 residues. Trimming stripped 6 bases from V and 0 bases from J, with 15 bases between. CDR1 and CDR2 from the germline V gene are SGHTA and FQGNSA. CDR3 loop: CASSLEAPYSNQPQHF. The CDR3 bases are TGTGCCAGCAGTCTTGAAGCACCATATAGCAATCAGCCCCAGCATTTT.

The chain links TRBV24-1 to TRBJ1-6, with 9 bases lining up with TRBD1. The J segment lost 7 bases and the V segment lost 3 bases, leaving 3 bases of the junction unmatched. The V gene's germline CDR1 is KGHDR and CDR2 SFDVKD. This CDR3 region has 15 residues. CDR3 protein: CATSDGTGYNSPLHF. Here the CDR3 DNA reads TGTGCCACCAGTGATGGGACAGGGTACAATTCACCCCTCCACTTT.

The chain is built from TRBV7-8 and TRBJ1-5; a weak D match, TRBD1 (5 bases). V dropped 4 bases and J dropped 7 bases, with 14 bases sitting between them. Germline V gene data show CDR1 as SGHVS and CDR2 as FQNEAQ. The CDR3 runs 14 residues. The CDR3 nucleotides are TGTGCCAGCAGCTCCCTTCGGGGGACGCAGCCCCAGCATTTT. This gives the protein CASSSLRGTQPQHF.

The genes are TRBV9 and TRBJ2-3; the match to TRBD2 covers 13 bases. The CDR3 has 18 residues. Germline CDR1 is SGDLS and CDR2 is YYNGEE. V lost 3 bases to trimming and J lost 5 bases; unmatched junction nucleotides: 12. The CDR3, as DNA: TGTGCCAGCAGCGCTCCTCGGACTAGCGGGAGAATTTTAGATACGCAGTATTTT. Translation: CASSAPRTSGRILDTQYF.

CDR3 amino acids: CAIRKSNPLVDTDTQYF. The CDR3 bases are TGTGCCATCAGGAAGTCGAACCCGCTAGTGGACACAGATACGCAGTATTTT. The rearrangement joins TRBV10-3 to TRBJ2-3; D not resolved. V lost 6 bases and J lost 2, with 21 bases in between. The CDR3 is 17 amino acids. Germline V CDR1 and CDR2: ENHRY, SYGVKD.

The chain uses TRBV3-1 (or the pseudogene TRBV3-2) and TRBJ2-2, with a tentative D call TRBD2 (6 bases). The CDR3 covers 16 residues. CDR1 and CDR2 (germline): LGHDT, YNNKEL (reference sequence). V lost 5 bases to trimming and J lost 3 bases, with 16 bases between them. The CDR3: CASSGRYWGDTGELFF. CDR3 DNA: TGTGCCAGCAGCGGGAGGTATTGGGGTGACACCGGGGAGCTGTTTTTT.

The V call is TRBV7-9, the J call TRBJ1-3, with D tentatively TRBD1 (5 bases). CDR3 length equals 16 residues. V lost 5 bases and J 1 base, leaving 15 bases between the germline ends. The germline V gene encodes CDR1 SEHNR and CDR2 FQNEAQ (reference sequence). Written as DNA, the CDR3 is TGTGCCAGCAGCCCTGTGGGGGGGATTTCTGGAAACACCATATATTTT. As protein: CASSPVGGISGNTIYF.

The chain carries TRBV6-6 and TRBJ2-6, with TRBD1 as a possible D gene (6 bases). CDR3 length: 15 residues. V was shortened by 7 bases and J by 4 bases, with 14 bases between the two germline ends. The germline gives CDR1 MNHNY, CDR2 SVGAGI (reference sequence). The CDR3 loop is CASTVQGTGANVLTF. CDR3 bases: TGTGCCAGCACTGTTCAGGGGACAGGGGCCAACGTCCTGACTTTC.

This chain joins TRBV7-2 and TRBJ2-1; unclear D gene. The CDR3 length is 15 residues. The germline V gene has CDR1 SGHTA and CDR2 FQGNSA. Trimming took 2 bases from V and 3 from J, leaving 11 bases between them. The CDR3 coding sequence is TGTGCCAGCAGCTTATCCCAGCGTCGCTACAATGAGCAGTTCTTC. Translating gives CASSLSQRRYNEQFF.

This clone has a handful of counts. The J gene is TRBJ1-6, the V gene TRBV5-8; 7 bases align to TRBD1. The CDR3 sequence is 17 residues long. Germline values: CDR1 SGHTS, CDR2 YDEGEE. Germline trimming cut 3 bases from V and 4 bases from J; bases unmatched to any gene: 10. CDR3 nucleotides: TGTGCCAGCAGCTCCGACAGGGAAGGGTTTTATAATTCACCCCTCCACTTT. This codes for CASSSDREGFYNSPLHF.

The chain combines TRBV3-1 (or the pseudogene TRBV3-2) with TRBJ2-3; 10 bases line up with TRBD2. Germline V gene data show CDR1 as LGHDT and CDR2 as YNNKEL (reference sequence). With V trimmed by 5 bases and J by 2 bases, 16 bases remained unmatched. The CDR3 contains 19 residues. Written as DNA, the CDR3 is TGTGCCAGCAGCAACCGCCTAGCGGGGGACTTGTTATTCACAGATACGCAGTATTTT. Its translation: CASSNRLAGDLLFTDTQYF.

This chain joins TRBV2 and TRBJ2-1; TRBD1 matches 8 bases. V lost 5 bases to trimming and J lost 0 bases; unmatched junction nucleotides: 9. CDR3 length: 17 amino acids. CDR1 SNHLY and CDR2 FYNNEI come from the germline V gene. Here the CDR3 DNA reads TGTGCCAGCAGTTCCCGGACAGGGAGGACCTCCTACAATGAGCAGTTCTTC. As protein: CASSSRTGRTSYNEQFF.

The genes are TRBV29-1 and TRBJ2-3, with TRBD1 matching 10 bases. The V and J ends lost 2 bases and 6 bases, in that order; junction bases with no gene match: 8. The CDR3 is 15 residues long. Per germline, CDR1 SQVTM and CDR2 ANQGSEA. In nucleotides, the CDR3 is TGCAGCGTTGAAACCGACAGGGGGCGATCTGATACGCAGTATTTT. As protein: CSVETDRGRSDTQYF.

In this sample, this clone turned up once. This chain joins TRBV14 and TRBJ1-1; the D is unclear. V lost 3 bases and J lost 5, with 7 bases in between. The CDR3 spans 12 residues. Germline V CDR1 and CDR2: SGHDN, FVKESK. CDR3 in amino acids: CASSQGETEAFF. The CDR3 DNA is TGTGCCAGCAGCCAGGGCGAGACTGAAGCTTTCTTT. Full variable domain (missing parts from reference TRBV14 and TRBJ1-1): EAGVTQFPSHSVIEKGQTVTLRCDPISGHDNLYWYRRVMGKEIKFLLHFVKESKQDESGMPNNRFLAERTGGTYSTLKVQPAELEDSGVYFCASSQGETEAFFGQGTRLTVV.

V is TRBV2 and J is TRBJ2-4; TRBD2 aligns across 10 bases. Trimming removed 8 bases from V and 0 bases from J; junction bases left unmatched: 22. CDR1 and CDR2 (germline): SNHLY, FYNNEI. The CDR3 contains 21 residues. The CDR3 sequence is CASLGVPGLALTRLAKNIQYF. The CDR3 nucleotides are TGTGCCAGCTTAGGGGTACCGGGACTAGCGCTCACCCGACTAGCCAAAAACATTCAGTACTTC.

V gene TRBV6-6 combines with J gene TRBJ2-2; 8 bases match TRBD1. The CDR3 has 16 amino acids. Germline V CDR1 and CDR2: MNHNY, SVGAGI (reference sequence). V shed 0 bases and J 5 bases; nucleotides not matched to a gene: 5. The CDR3 protein is CASSYSRTGSTGELFF. The CDR3 nucleotides read TGTGCCAGCAGTTACTCGAGGACAGGGTCTACCGGGGAGCTGTTTTTT.

The DNA of the CDR3 is TGTGCCAGCAGCGATCTGGACAGTTCGAACACTGAAGCTTTCTTT. Translated: CASSDLDSSNTEAFF. The chain recombines TRBV9 with TRBJ1-1; possibly TRBD1 for D (6 bases). Germline V gives CDR1 SGDLS, CDR2 YYNGEE. The length of the CDR3 is 15 residues. V lost 3 bases and J lost 1, with 13 bases in between.

The CDR3 coding sequence is TGTGCCAGCAGCTTAAACAACCGGGACAGGGGCGACATTCAGTACTTC. It encodes CASSLNNRDRGDIQYF. The chain employs TRBV11-3 and TRBJ2-4; 10 bases map to TRBD1. J lost 8 bases, V lost 2 bases, and 9 bases had no gene match. This CDR3 is built from 16 residues. CDR1 and CDR2 (germline): SGHNT, YENEEA.

CDR3 protein: CASSLGTSSYNEQFF. In nucleotides, the CDR3 is TGTGCCAGCAGCTTAGGGACAAGCTCCTACAATGAGCAGTTCTTC. The V call is TRBV7-9, the J call TRBJ2-1, with a possible D match to TRBD1 (5 bases). The CDR3 covers 15 residues. V was shortened by 1 base and J by 0 bases, with 7 bases between the two germline ends. Germline V gene lookup returns CDR1 SEHNR and CDR2 FQNEAQ (reference sequence).

Only a few counts were recorded for this clone. The rearrangement uses TRBV4-1 and TRBJ1-6; 10 bases map to TRBD1. The CDR3 totals 16 residues. V shed 4 bases, J shed 7 bases, and the junction held 7 bases outside the gene matches. Germline V lookup: CDR1 MGHRA, CDR2 YSYEKL. This CDR3 is CASSLRDRGRNSPLHF. CDR3 DNA sequence: TGCGCCAGCAGCCTCCGGGACAGGGGAAGGAATTCACCCCTCCACTTT.

This chain links TRBV10-2 with TRBJ1-1; a weak D match, TRBD1 (5 bases). CDR1 and CDR2 (germline): WSHSY, SAAADI. The length of the CDR3 is 14 residues. V was clipped by 7 bases and J by 2 bases, with 14 bases between them. CDR3 sequence: CASTRAGVNTEAFF. The DNA for the CDR3 is TGCGCCAGCACCCGAGCGGGGGTTAACACTGAAGCTTTCTTT.